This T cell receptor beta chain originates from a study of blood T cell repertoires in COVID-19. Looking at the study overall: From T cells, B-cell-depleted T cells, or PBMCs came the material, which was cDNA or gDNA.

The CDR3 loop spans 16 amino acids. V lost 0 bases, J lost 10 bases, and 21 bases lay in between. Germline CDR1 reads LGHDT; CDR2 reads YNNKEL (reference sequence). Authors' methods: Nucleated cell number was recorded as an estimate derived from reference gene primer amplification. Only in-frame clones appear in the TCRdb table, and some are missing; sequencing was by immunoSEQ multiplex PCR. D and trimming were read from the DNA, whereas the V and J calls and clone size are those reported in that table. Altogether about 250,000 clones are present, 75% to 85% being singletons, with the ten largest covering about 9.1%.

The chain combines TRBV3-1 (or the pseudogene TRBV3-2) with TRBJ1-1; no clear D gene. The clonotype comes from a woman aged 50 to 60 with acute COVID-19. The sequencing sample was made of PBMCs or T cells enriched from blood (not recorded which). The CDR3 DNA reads TGTGCCAGCAGCCAAGACCATCAGTTGAAACTAGGTGGAGCTTTCTTT. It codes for CASSQDHQLKLGGAFF.